Listed below are T cell receptor beta chains from one sample, sequenced in a study of cytomegalovirus exposure and HLA in healthy donors. Clones were sequenced by immunoSEQ multiplex PCR, and TCRdb holds only the in-frame ones, with some missing. Here the sample spans about 50,000 clones, 88% being singletons. The sample consisted of PBMCs. Receptor source: a woman aged 25-40 years in good health and CMV-seronegative. Both conserved end residues are part of each CDR3. A D gene is named only where the DNA matches it firmly. Only part of the rows carry a size: once, few, many, or a class if the clone is expanded.

v_gene: TRBV7-2; d_gene: .; j_gene: TRBJ2-7; abundance: .; CDR3aa: CASSLAIVYEQYF; CDR3nt: TGTGCCAGCAGCTTAGCTATCGTCTACGAGCAGTACTTC
v_gene: TRBV29-1; d_gene: TRBD2; j_gene: TRBJ2-7; abundance: .; CDR3aa: CSVGGLAGGPTYEQYF; CDR3nt: TGCAGCGTGGGGGGACTAGCGGGAGGCCCAACCTACGAGCAGTACTTC
v_gene: TRBV9; d_gene: TRBD1; j_gene: TRBJ1-1; abundance: .; CDR3aa: CASSAGQDTEAFF; CDR3nt: TGTGCCAGCAGCGCAGGACAGGACACTGAAGCTTTCTTT
v_gene: TRBV27; d_gene: .; j_gene: TRBJ1-5; abundance: .; CDR3aa: CASSPSRGGAGNQPQHF; CDR3nt: TGTGCCAGCAGTCCCAGTCGGGGGGGCGCGGGCAATCAGCCCCAGCATTTT
v_gene: TRBV10-3; d_gene: .; j_gene: TRBJ2-1; abundance: .; CDR3aa: CAISPGLPLYEQFF; CDR3nt: TGTGCCATCAGCCCGGGACTCCCGCTGTATGAGCAGTTCTTC
v_gene: TRBV5-8; d_gene: TRBD2; j_gene: TRBJ2-2; abundance: .; CDR3aa: CASRSRGLAGSYRAGELFF; CDR3nt: TGTGCCAGCAGATCTAGAGGACTAGCGGGAAGTTATCGGGCCGGGGAGCTGTTTTTT
v_gene: TRBV18; d_gene: .; j_gene: TRBJ2-3; abundance: once; CDR3aa: CASSPNGPLRGGTDTQYF; CDR3nt: TGTGCCAGCTCACCAAACGGTCCCCTCAGGGGGGGCACAGATACGCAGTATTTT
v_gene: TRBV12-5; d_gene: TRBD2; j_gene: TRBJ2-3; abundance: .; CDR3aa: CASGKGTRGVSTDTQYF; CDR3nt: TGTGCTAGTGGAAAGGGGACTAGGGGGGTTAGCACAGATACGCAGTATTTT
v_gene: TRBV27; d_gene: .; j_gene: TRBJ1-2; abundance: .; CDR3aa: CASSLSWGGGGYTF; CDR3nt: TGTGCCAGCAGCCTAAGTTGGGGGGGCGGTGGCTACACCTTC
v_gene: TRBV21-1; d_gene: .; j_gene: TRBJ1-5; abundance: .; CDR3aa: CASSKASRGGGNQPQHF; CDR3nt: TGTGCCAGCAGCAAAGCAAGCAGGGGTGGGGGCAATCAGCCCCAGCATTTT
v_gene: TRBV2; d_gene: TRBD1; j_gene: TRBJ1-1; abundance: .; CDR3aa: CASNHRGTEAFF; CDR3nt: TGTGCCAGCAACCACAGGGGCACTGAAGCTTTCTTT
v_gene: TRBV5-1; d_gene: TRBD1; j_gene: TRBJ2-1; abundance: .; CDR3aa: CASSPGTGSREQFF; CDR3nt: TGCGCCAGCAGCCCCGGGACAGGGTCCCGTGAGCAGTTCTTC
v_gene: TRBV4-1; d_gene: TRBD2; j_gene: TRBJ2-3; abundance: .; CDR3aa: CASSQSGLAGGGTDTQYF; CDR3nt: TGCGCCAGCAGCCAAAGCGGCCTAGCGGGAGGAGGGACAGATACGCAGTATTTT
v_gene: TRBV27; d_gene: TRBD1; j_gene: TRBJ1-2; abundance: once; CDR3aa: CASSPGQGYNYGYTF; CDR3nt: TGTGCCAGCTCCCCGGGACAGGGTTACAACTATGGCTACACCTTC
v_gene: TRBV6-5; d_gene: TRBD1; j_gene: TRBJ2-1; abundance: .; CDR3aa: CASSRGQGAHNEQFF; CDR3nt: TGTGCCAGCAGCCGGGGACAGGGGGCCCACAATGAGCAGTTCTTC
v_gene: TRBV4-1; d_gene: TRBD2; j_gene: TRBJ2-2; abundance: .; CDR3aa: CASSQEDGGGTGELFF; CDR3nt: TGCGCCAGCAGCCAAGAGGATGGGGGAGGGACCGGGGAGCTGTTTTTT
v_gene: TRBV5-1; d_gene: TRBD2; j_gene: TRBJ2-2; abundance: once; CDR3aa: CASSSGLAGGPNTGELFF; CDR3nt: TGCGCCAGCAGCTCGGGACTAGCGGGAGGGCCTAACACCGGGGAGCTGTTTTTT
v_gene: TRBV15; d_gene: TRBD2; j_gene: TRBJ2-3; abundance: .; CDR3aa: CATSRERGDTDTQYF; CDR3nt: TGTGCCACCAGCAGAGAACGGGGGGACACAGATACGCAGTATTTT
v_gene: TRBV13; d_gene: TRBD2; j_gene: TRBJ2-4; abundance: .; CDR3aa: CASSLAGVAGESIQYF; CDR3nt: TGTGCCAGCAGCTTAGCGGGAGTCGCGGGGGAGAGCATTCAGTACTTC
v_gene: TRBV10-3; d_gene: TRBD2; j_gene: TRBJ2-2; abundance: .; CDR3aa: CASPTSGRALDTGELFF; CDR3nt: TGTGCCAGCCCCACTAGCGGGAGGGCCTTGGACACCGGGGAGCTGTTTTTT
v_gene: TRBV11-2; d_gene: TRBD2; j_gene: TRBJ2-1; abundance: .; CDR3aa: CASSSLLAGVSGEQFF; CDR3nt: TGTGCCAGCAGCTCCTTACTAGCGGGAGTCTCAGGCGAGCAGTTCTTC
v_gene: TRBV7-8; d_gene: TRBD1; j_gene: TRBJ2-3; abundance: .; CDR3aa: CASSRQRQGALSTDTQYF; CDR3nt: TGTGCCAGCAGCCGCCAAAGGCAGGGGGCCCTGAGCACAGATACGCAGTATTTT
v_gene: TRBV27; d_gene: .; j_gene: TRBJ2-1; abundance: .; CDR3aa: CASQKGEGYHEQFF; CDR3nt: TGTGCCAGCCAGAAGGGGGAAGGGTATCATGAGCAGTTCTTC
v_gene: TRBV11-3; d_gene: TRBD1; j_gene: TRBJ1-3; abundance: .; CDR3aa: CASSWDSDGGNTIYF; CDR3nt: TGCGCCAGCAGCTGGGACAGCGACGGGGGAAACACCATATATTTT
v_gene: TRBV6-1; d_gene: .; j_gene: TRBJ1-5; abundance: .; CDR3aa: CASSLNQPQHF; CDR3nt: TGTGCCAGCAGTCTGAATCAGCCCCAGCATTTT
v_gene: TRBV7-8; d_gene: .; j_gene: TRBJ1-2; abundance: .; CDR3aa: CASSYPEGGSSVGYTF; CDR3nt: TGTGCCAGCAGCTACCCGGAGGGAGGGTCCTCTGTGGGCTACACCTTC
v_gene: TRBV10-2; d_gene: .; j_gene: TRBJ2-1; abundance: .; CDR3aa: CASRKENSNEQFF; CDR3nt: TGCGCCAGCCGGAAGGAGAATTCCAATGAGCAGTTCTTC
v_gene: TRBV4-1; d_gene: TRBD1; j_gene: TRBJ2-7; abundance: .; CDR3aa: CASSRTGFSDEQYF; CDR3nt: TGCGCCAGCAGCCGGACAGGGTTCTCTGACGAGCAGTACTTC
v_gene: TRBV30; d_gene: TRBD1; j_gene: TRBJ1-2; abundance: .; CDR3aa: CAWSVWGQGYGYTF; CDR3nt: TGTGCCTGGAGTGTATGGGGACAGGGCTATGGCTACACCTTC
v_gene: TRBV7-2; d_gene: .; j_gene: TRBJ2-7; abundance: .; CDR3aa: CASSLVQAYEQYF; CDR3nt: TGTGCCAGCAGCTTAGTTCAGGCCTACGAGCAGTACTTC
v_gene: TRBV6-5; d_gene: TRBD2; j_gene: TRBJ2-1; abundance: .; CDR3aa: CASSLLAGNANEQFF; CDR3nt: TGTGCCAGCAGTCTTCTAGCGGGGAACGCAAATGAGCAGTTCTTC
v_gene: TRBV6-1; d_gene: .; j_gene: TRBJ1-4; abundance: .; CDR3aa: CASSEIRGDSNEKLFF; CDR3nt: TGTGCCAGCAGTGAAATTCGAGGGGACTCTAATGAAAAACTGTTTTTT